This T cell receptor (beta chain) derives from a study of cytomegalovirus exposure and HLA in healthy donors. Broader study findings: Later analysis suggested links between common viral pathogens and several top significant clusters. Cytomegalovirus association was listed for 150 to 200 TCR beta chains.

Comments on this clone: What it recognizes is unknown.

The PCR made use of 60 Vbeta and 13 Jbeta primers. Authors' analysis steps: Counted up in a later analysis, unique TCR beta chains came to about 83 million, with 9.5 million to 13 million shared. Repertoires were generated with immunoSEQ multiplex PCR, while TCRdb's copy carries only in-frame clones and drops some. That table supplies the V and J calls and clone size; D and trimming were determined from the DNA. The sample lists about 150,000 clones; 84% were seen once. Sequencing input: PBMCs. This TCR derives from a boy aged 2-9 years in good health and CMV-seronegative.

CDR3 sequence (DNA): TGTGCCAGCAGTCGAACAGGGGACACTGAAGCTTTCTTT. Protein product: CASSRTGDTEAFF. The rearrangement joins TRBV6-1 to TRBJ1-1; the match to TRBD1 covers 7 bases. The CDR3 sequence is 13 residues long. Trimming cost V 5 bases and J 3 bases; bases outside gene matches: 3. CDR1 and CDR2 (germline): MNHNS, SASEGT.